This T cell receptor (beta chain) was found in a study of blood T cell repertoires in COVID-19. Across the study: PBMCs, B-cell-depleted T cells, or T cells were the source of the cDNA or gDNA that made up the material.

Participants in the exposed group had met a COVID-19 case in the 2 weeks before joining the study. CDR1 and CDR2 from the germline V gene are SGHRS and YFSETQ. The CDR3 has 12 amino acids. V was shortened by 0 bases and J by 2 bases, with 2 bases between the two germline ends. Produced via immunoSEQ multiplex PCR; TCRdb's table is partial and in-frame only. The sample lists 130,000 to 150,000 clones, over 80% occurring once. This chain uses TRBV5-1 with TRBJ1-1; the D is unclear. This receptor was obtained from a woman between 50 and 59 years old who had been exposed to COVID-19. Sequenced sample: PBMCs or T cells enriched from blood (not recorded which). CDR3 sequence reads: CASSLANTEAFF. The DNA of the CDR3 is TGCGCCAGCAGCTTGGCAAACACTGAAGCTTTCTTT.